This TCR beta chain came from a study of CD8 T cells in ankylosing spondylitis. TCRdb recomputed calls from the 5' RACE reads with MiXCR, one row per CDR3 protein. The table has roughly 250,000 distinct CDR3 sequences, about 10% seen once. Germline V CDR1 and CDR2: MDHEN, SYDVKM. The CDR3 consists of 11 residues. Trimming removed 6 bases from V and 1 base from J, with 3 bases in between. This clonotype came up a few times. The chain combines TRBV28 with TRBJ1-1, with D uncertain. The sample taken for sequencing was blood, either unsorted or a sorted T cell fraction (not recorded which). This receptor was identified in a male donor with ankylosing spondylitis or in good health (not recorded which). The CDR3 nucleotides are TGTGCCAGCAGGGCGAACACTGAAGCTTTCTTT. Translated: CASRANTEAFF.